The 23 T cell receptor beta chains reported below all come from one sample, sequenced in a study of shared clonotypes between healthy human individuals. Repertoires were generated with immunoSEQ multiplex PCR, while TCRdb's copy carries only in-frame clones and drops some. The data show over 2 million clones, over 85% seen once. Source material: naive CD4+ T cells sorted from blood. The subset was: CD45RA+ positively selected. The receptors shown here come from a man younger than 35 in good health.

The gene calls are TRBV30 and TRBJ1-3; D is ambiguous. V gave up 0 bases and J gave up 7 bases, with 4 bases separating them. From germline, CDR1 is GTSNPN and CDR2 SVGIG (reference sequence). The CDR3 is 11 amino acids. CDR3 coding DNA: TGTGCCTGGAGTGTTCGTAACACCATATATTTT. Translated: CAWSVRNTIYF.

The genes are TRBV5-1 and TRBJ2-4, with D possibly TRBD1 on 6 matching bases. This CDR3 region has 14 residues. Deletions cut 4 bases from V and 2 bases from J, with 10 bases between. The germline CDR1 and CDR2 sequences are SGHRS and YFSETQ. CDR3 residues: CASSLGQTKNIQYF. Written as DNA, the CDR3 is TGCGCCAGCAGCCTCGGACAGACCAAAAACATTCAGTACTTC.

The rearrangement uses TRBV6-6 and TRBJ2-7; TRBD1 aligns across 11 bases. The V segment lost 5 bases and the J segment 3 bases; nucleotides outside the gene matches: 9. Germline V gene sequence: CDR1 MNHNY, CDR2 SVGAGI (reference sequence). The CDR3 totals 16 residues. The CDR3, as DNA: TGTGCCAGCAGTCCCGCCCGGGACAGGGGGATCTACGAGCAGTACTTC. This sequence encodes CASSPARDRGIYEQYF.

V usage is TRBV2 and J usage is TRBJ1-5; D not certain. Trimming left V 2 bases short and J 6 bases short, with 14 bases between. The CDR3 sequence is 15 residues long. CDR1 is SNHLY, CDR2 FYNNEI, per germline. The CDR3 sequence is CASSENVVGFQPQHF. The CDR3 coding sequence is TGTGCCAGCAGTGAAAATGTAGTAGGGTTTCAGCCCCAGCATTTT.

The J gene is TRBJ1-4, the V gene TRBV19; no firm D call. Trimming cost V 2 bases and J 11 bases, with 9 bases left between them. This CDR3 comprises 12 residues. CDR1 is LNHDA and CDR2 is SQIVND in the germline V gene (reference sequence). CDR3 sequence: CASSITAGKLFF. Here the CDR3 DNA reads TGTGCCAGTAGTATAACAGCGGGGAAACTGTTTTTT. Based on the CDR3 plus reference TRBV19 and TRBJ1-4, the full variable domain is DGGITQSPKYLFRKEGQNVTLSCEQNLNHDAMYWYRQDPGQGLRLIYYSQIVNDFQKGDIAEGYSVSREKKESFPLTVTSAQKNPTAFYLCASSITAGKLFFGSGTQLSVL.

The chain is built from TRBV2 and TRBJ2-7; 8 nucleotides align to TRBD1. The CDR3 spans 15 residues. Germline V gene sequence: CDR1 SNHLY, CDR2 FYNNEI. Unmatched junction bases numbered 10, after V lost 5 bases and J lost 4 bases. The CDR3 is CASSSQGTGSYEQYF. For the CDR3, the DNA is TGTGCCAGCAGTTCGCAAGGGACAGGATCGTACGAGCAGTACTTC.

The chain uses TRBV29-1 and TRBJ2-3; TRBD2 aligns across 11 bases. Per the germline V gene, CDR1 is SQVTM and CDR2 is ANQGSEA. J lost 0 bases, V lost 6 bases, and 2 bases had no gene match. The CDR3 has 14 amino acids. The CDR3 spells CSVRTSGSTDTQYF. The CDR3 coding sequence is TGCAGCGTCCGGACTAGCGGGAGCACAGATACGCAGTATTTT.

The chain joins TRBV5-4 to TRBJ2-4; no clear D gene. This CDR3 contains 13 residues. The germline V and J ends were trimmed by 1 base and 3 bases, with 5 bases remaining between them. From germline, CDR1 is SGHNT and CDR2 YYREEE (reference sequence). In DNA form, the CDR3 reads TGTGCCAGCAGCTTGACAGACAAAAACATTCAGTACTTC. Encoded protein: CASSLTDKNIQYF.

V usage is TRBV6-5 and J usage is TRBJ2-1, with 7 nucleotides matching TRBD2. Germline-derived CDR1 and CDR2 are MNHEY and SVGAGI. Losses at the gene ends were 2 bases for V and 4 bases for J; bases not matched to a gene: 5. CDR3 length: 15 amino acids. The CDR3 nucleotides read TGTGCCAGCAGTTACATGGGACTACGGTACAATGAGCAGTTCTTC. It specifies CASSYMGLRYNEQFF.

This chain links TRBV4-2 with TRBJ2-5; 7 nucleotides align to TRBD1. The CDR3 sequence is 14 residues long. CDR1 and CDR2 (germline): LGHNA, YNFKEQ. The junction had 7 bases not matched to a gene; V was cut back by 4 bases and J by 5 bases. The CDR3 region is CASSPDREWETQYF. The CDR3 nucleotides are TGTGCCAGCAGCCCAGACAGGGAATGGGAGACCCAGTACTTC.

The rearrangement uses TRBV10-3 and TRBJ1-2; D not resolved. Germline V gene lookup returns CDR1 ENHRY and CDR2 SYGVKD. Trimming pared 3 bases from V and 0 bases from J, leaving 5 bases between. The CDR3 consists of 13 residues. The CDR3 here is CAISEESNYGYTF. The CDR3 DNA is TGTGCCATCAGTGAAGAGTCTAACTATGGCTACACCTTC.

The J gene is TRBJ1-5, the V gene TRBV19; tentative D call: TRBD1 (6 bases). Between the trimmed V and J ends, which lost 3 bases and 5 bases, there was a span of 14 bases. CDR1 and CDR2 from the germline V gene are LNHDA and SQIVND (reference sequence). The CDR3 is made up of 15 amino acids. CDR3 protein: CASSMATGIHQPQHF. CDR3 in DNA: TGTGCCAGTAGTATGGCAACAGGGATACATCAGCCCCAGCATTTT.

The chain recombines TRBV27 with TRBJ2-7, with 9 bases lining up with TRBD1. After removal of 3 bases from V and 5 bases from J, the junction contained 5 bases not matched to a gene. The CDR3 extends over 14 amino acids. In germline, CDR1 is MNHEY, CDR2 SMNVEV (reference sequence). CDR3 DNA sequence: TGTGCCAGCAGTTTCCGGGACAGGGTGGACGAGCAGTACTTC. Its translation: CASSFRDRVDEQYF.

This chain connects TRBV9 to TRBJ1-5; D ambiguous. Per the germline V gene, CDR1 is SGDLS and CDR2 is YYNGEE. The CDR3 contains 13 residues. V was cut by 5 bases and J by 4 bases, with 10 bases left in between. CDR3 nucleotide sequence: TGTGCCAGCAGTAGGTCGGTAAATCAGCCCCAGCATTTT. Translation: CASSRSVNQPQHF.

The CDR3 loop reads CASSPGPGGEQFF. The CDR3 DNA follows: TGCGCCAGCAGCCCCGGGCCCGGCGGGGAGCAGTTCTTC. The J gene is TRBJ2-1, the V gene TRBV4-3, with D tentatively TRBD2 (5 bases). The germline V and J ends were trimmed by 4 bases and 10 bases, with 14 bases remaining between them. Germline CDR1 and CDR2: LGHNA and YSLEER. This CDR3 has 13 residues.

CDR3 sequence: CASSEFVGQDSYEQYF. The DNA for the CDR3 is TGTGCCAGCAGTGAATTTGTGGGACAGGACTCCTACGAGCAGTACTTC. The genes are TRBV2 and TRBJ2-7, with 8 bases fitting TRBD1. CDR1 SNHLY and CDR2 FYNNEI come from the germline V gene. V lost 2 bases and J lost 0; bases outside the gene matches: 6. This CDR3 has 16 residues.

About this clone itself: This CDR3 is also generated by other DNA sequences in the sample. V and J are TRBV30 and TRBJ1-3; the D is unclear. Trimming cost V 2 bases and J 4 bases, with 6 bases left between them. This CDR3 is 12 amino acids long. Germline loops: CDR1 GTSNPN, CDR2 SVGIG (reference sequence). The CDR3: CAWSRQGNTIYF. The DNA for the CDR3 is TGTGCCTGGAGTCGGCAAGGAAACACCATATATTTT.

The chain combines TRBV11-1 with TRBJ1-1; 10 nucleotides agree with TRBD1. Trimming took 5 bases from V and 0 from J; bases not matched to a gene: 6. This CDR3 has 16 residues. Germline CDR1 and CDR2: SGHAT and FQDESV (reference sequence). CDR3: CASSRQGASLNTEAFF. The CDR3, as DNA: TGTGCCAGCAGCCGACAGGGGGCTTCGTTGAACACTGAAGCTTTCTTT. Supplemented by reference TRBV11-1 and TRBJ1-1, the full variable domain reads EAEVAQSPRYKITEKSQAVAFWCDPISGHATLYWYRQILGQGPELLVQFQDESVVDDSQLPKDRFSAERLKGVDSTLKIQPAELGDSAMYLCASSRQGASLNTEAFFGQGTRLTVV.

The rearrangement joins TRBV2 to TRBJ1-5, with no clear D. The CDR3 length is 14 residues. The germline V gene has CDR1 SNHLY and CDR2 FYNNEI. V shed 2 bases and J shed 2 bases, with 7 bases lying between them. The CDR3 nucleotides read TGTGCCAGCAGTGAACAAAAAGGCAATCAGCCCCAGCATTTT. Its translation: CASSEQKGNQPQHF. Drawing the rest from reference TRBV2 and TRBJ1-5, the complete variable domain is EPEVTQTPSHQVTQMGQEVILRCVPISNHLYFYWYRQILGQKVEFLVSFYNNEISEKSEIFDDQFSVERPDGSNFTLKIRSTKLEDSAMYFCASSEQKGNQPQHFGDGTRLSIL.

The V and J genes are TRBV15 and TRBJ2-7, with 7 bases matching TRBD1. CDR3 size: 13 residues. With 3 bases clipped from V and 4 bases from J, the junction kept 3 bases outside the gene matches. CDR1 is LNHNV and CDR2 is YYDKDF in the germline V gene (reference sequence). The CDR3 protein is CATSSWDRYEQYF. CDR3 nucleotide sequence: TGTGCCACCAGCAGTTGGGACAGATACGAGCAGTACTTC. The variable domain in full, completed from reference TRBV15 and TRBJ2-7, reads DAMVIQNPRYQVTQFGKPVTLSCSQTLNHNVMYWYQQKSSQAPKLLFHYYDKDFNNEADTPDNFQSRRPNTSFCFLDIRSPGLGDTAMYLCATSSWDRYEQYFGPGTRLTVT.

The chain links TRBV6-1 to TRBJ2-2; possibly TRBD1 or TRBD2 for D (6 bases each). Deletions cut 3 bases from V and 3 bases from J, with 11 bases between. This CDR3 has 15 residues. Germline V CDR1 and CDR2: MNHNS, SASEGT. The CDR3 coding sequence is TGTGCCAGCAGTGAGGTGGGGGGCGACACCGGGGAGCTGTTTTTT. It yields the protein CASSEVGGDTGELFF.

J is TRBJ2-7 and V is TRBV7-8; 7 bases are shared with TRBD2. Unmatched junction bases numbered 6, after V lost 2 bases and J lost 2 bases. CDR1 is SGHVS and CDR2 is FQNEAQ in the germline V gene. The CDR3 sequence is 15 residues long. CDR3 in amino acids: CASSLSLAETYEQYF. CDR3 bases: TGTGCCAGCAGCTTATCCCTAGCGGAGACCTACGAGCAGTACTTC.

About this clone itself: Other DNA sequences within the sample encode an identical CDR3. The CDR3 loop reads CASRVDRGSYNEQFF. In DNA form, the CDR3 reads TGTGCCAGCAGGGTGGACAGGGGTTCCTACAATGAGCAGTTCTTC. This sequence joins TRBV2 and TRBJ2-1; 9 nucleotides align to TRBD1. In germline, CDR1 is SNHLY, CDR2 FYNNEI. J was trimmed by 1 base and V by 6 bases; bases with no gene match: 4. The CDR3 length is 15 residues.